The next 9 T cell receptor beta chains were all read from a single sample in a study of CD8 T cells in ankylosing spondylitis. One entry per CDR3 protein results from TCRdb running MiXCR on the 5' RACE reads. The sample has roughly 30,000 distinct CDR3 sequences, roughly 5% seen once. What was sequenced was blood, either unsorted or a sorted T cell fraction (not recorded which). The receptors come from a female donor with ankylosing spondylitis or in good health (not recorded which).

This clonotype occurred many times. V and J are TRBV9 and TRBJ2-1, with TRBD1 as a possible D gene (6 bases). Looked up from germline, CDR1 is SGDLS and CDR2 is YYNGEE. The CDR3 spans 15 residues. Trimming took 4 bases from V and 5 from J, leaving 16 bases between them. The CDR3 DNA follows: TGTGCCAGCAGCCCAGACAGGCTAATAAACAATGAGCAGTTCTTC. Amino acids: CASSPDRLINNEQFF.

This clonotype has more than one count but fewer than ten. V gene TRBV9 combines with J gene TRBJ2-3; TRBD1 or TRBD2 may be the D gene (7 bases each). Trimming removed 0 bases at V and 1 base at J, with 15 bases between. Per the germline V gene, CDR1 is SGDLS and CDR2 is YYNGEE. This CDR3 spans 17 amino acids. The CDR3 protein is CASSVARGGRGTDTQYF. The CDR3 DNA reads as TGTGCCAGCAGCGTAGCCAGGGGGGGCCGGGGCACAGATACGCAGTATTTT.

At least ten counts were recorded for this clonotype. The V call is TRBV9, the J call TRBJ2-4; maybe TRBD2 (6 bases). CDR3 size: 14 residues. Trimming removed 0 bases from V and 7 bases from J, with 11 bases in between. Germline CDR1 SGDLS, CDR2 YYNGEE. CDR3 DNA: TGTGCCAGCAGCGTAGGACTAGGGGAGAACATTCAGTACTTC. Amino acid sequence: CASSVGLGENIQYF.

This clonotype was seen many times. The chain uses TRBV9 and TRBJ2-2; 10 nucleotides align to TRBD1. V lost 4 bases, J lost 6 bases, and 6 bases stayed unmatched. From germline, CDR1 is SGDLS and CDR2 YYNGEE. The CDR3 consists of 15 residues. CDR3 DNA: TGTGCCAGCAGCCTCCGGACAGGGGGTTCCGGGGAGCTGTTTTTT. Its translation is CASSLRTGGSGELFF.

This chain's CDR3 is CASSPGGHLNEQFF. CDR3 bases: TGTGCCAGCAGCCCGGGGGGACATTTAAATGAGCAGTTCTTC. The chain is built from TRBV9 and TRBJ2-1, with D possibly matching TRBD2 (7 bases). This CDR3 is built from 14 residues. CDR1 and CDR2 from the germline V gene are SGDLS and YYNGEE. V was trimmed by 4 bases and J by 7 bases, leaving 15 bases between them.

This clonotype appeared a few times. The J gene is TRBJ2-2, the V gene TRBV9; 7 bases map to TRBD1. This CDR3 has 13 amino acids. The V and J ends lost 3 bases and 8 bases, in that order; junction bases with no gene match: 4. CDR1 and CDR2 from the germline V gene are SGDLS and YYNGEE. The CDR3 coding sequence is TGTGCCAGCAGCGCCGACAGGGCAGGGGAGCTGTTTTTT. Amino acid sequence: CASSADRAGELFF. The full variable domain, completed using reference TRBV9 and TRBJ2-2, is DSGVTQTPKHLITATGQRVTLRCSPRSGDLSVYWYQQSLDQGLQFLIQYYNGEERAKGNILERFSAQQFPDLHSELNLSSLELGDSALYFCASSADRAGELFFGEGSRLTVL.

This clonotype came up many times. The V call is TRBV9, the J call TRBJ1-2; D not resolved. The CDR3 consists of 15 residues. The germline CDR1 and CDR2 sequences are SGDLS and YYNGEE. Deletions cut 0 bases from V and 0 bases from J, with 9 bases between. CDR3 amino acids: CASSVGRPANYGYTF. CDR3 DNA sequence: TGTGCCAGCAGCGTAGGACGGCCAGCTAACTATGGCTACACCTTC.

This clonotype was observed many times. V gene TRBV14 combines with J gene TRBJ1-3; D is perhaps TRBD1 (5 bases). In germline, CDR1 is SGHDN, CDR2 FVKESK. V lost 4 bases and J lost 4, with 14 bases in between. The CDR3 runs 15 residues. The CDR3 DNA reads TGTGCCAGCAGCCCGGAAGACAGTACGGGAAACACCATATATTTT. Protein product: CASSPEDSTGNTIYF.

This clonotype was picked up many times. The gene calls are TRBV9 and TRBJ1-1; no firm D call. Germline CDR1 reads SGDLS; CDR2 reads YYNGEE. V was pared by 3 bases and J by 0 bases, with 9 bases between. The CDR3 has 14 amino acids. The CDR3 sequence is CASSGGHMNTEAFF. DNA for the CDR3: TGTGCCAGCAGCGGAGGTCATATGAACACTGAAGCTTTCTTT.